The 25 T cell receptor beta chains listed next were all sequenced from one sample in a study of cytomegalovirus exposure and HLA in healthy donors. The PCR contained 60 Vbeta and 13 Jbeta primers. Assay: immunoSEQ multiplex PCR; the TCRdb copy retains only in-frame clones and omits some. The top ten clones hold 5% to 7% of a sample with about 110,000 clones, around 76% of them seen once. The source material was PBMCs. These receptors all come from a woman between 50 and 59 years old in good health and CMV-seropositive.

This clone was counted between two and nine times. The rearrangement uses TRBV5-4 and TRBJ1-3, with no clear D. The CDR3 runs to 14 residues. Germline lookup yields CDR1 SGHNT and CDR2 YYREEE (reference sequence). Trimming stripped 2 bases from V and 4 bases from J, with 10 bases between. CDR3 in DNA: TGTGCCAGCAGCTTACGGGGAATCGGAAACACCATATATTTT. This gives the protein CASSLRGIGNTIYF.

J is TRBJ2-7 and V is TRBV9, with 9 bases matching TRBD2. CDR3 length equals 14 residues. V gave up 2 bases and J gave up 4 bases; unmatched junction bases: 4. CDR1 and CDR2 from the germline V gene are SGDLS and YYNGEE. The CDR3 region is CASSVAAGGYEQYF. The CDR3 nucleotides read TGTGCCAGCAGCGTGGCCGCGGGGGGGTACGAGCAGTACTTC.

As regards this clone: The same CDR3 arises from other DNA sequences in this sample as well. V is TRBV2 and J is TRBJ1-1; D perhaps matches TRBD1 (6 bases). This CDR3 has 13 residues. V dropped 4 bases and J dropped 1 base, with 7 bases sitting between them. Germline V gene data show CDR1 as SNHLY and CDR2 as FYNNEI. CDR3 sequence: CASSVGGNTEAFF. The CDR3 DNA follows: TGTGCCAGCAGTGTAGGGGGGAACACTGAAGCTTTCTTT.

This clone was detected once. The V and J genes are TRBV28 and TRBJ2-4, with TRBD1 matching 8 bases. CDR3 length equals 15 residues. V shed 4 bases, J shed 0 bases, and the junction held 2 bases outside the gene matches. CDR1 and CDR2 (germline): MDHEN, SYDVKM. The CDR3 coding sequence is TGTGCCAGCAGTTCCGGGACAGGAGCCAAAAACATTCAGTACTTC. This sequence encodes CASSSGTGAKNIQYF.

The chain combines TRBV5-5 with TRBJ1-6; 7 positions match TRBD1. This CDR3 comprises 11 residues. CDR1 is SGHKS, CDR2 YYEKEE, per germline (reference sequence). The J segment lost 17 bases and the V segment lost 3 bases, leaving 5 bases of the junction unmatched. The CDR3 loop is CASSWGQSFHF. CDR3 nucleotide sequence: TGTGCCAGCAGCTGGGGACAGTCCTTCCACTTT.

This clone was seen a few times. The chain has TRBV5-6 and TRBJ1-3, with 9 bases fitting TRBD1. CDR3 length: 14 amino acids. The V gene's germline CDR1 is SGHDT and CDR2 YYEEEE. Trimming removed 4 bases from V and 2 bases from J; junction bases left unmatched: 1. The CDR3 DNA reads TGTGCCAGCAGCGGGGACAGGGCTGGAAACACCATATATTTT. As protein: CASSGDRAGNTIYF.

This chain joins TRBV5-4 and TRBJ2-5; TRBD2 is a possible D gene (6 bases). CDR3 length equals 14 residues. From germline, CDR1 is SGHNT and CDR2 YYREEE (reference sequence). V was pared by 0 bases and J by 5 bases, with 11 bases between. The CDR3 sequence: CASSLAGRRETQYF. The DNA of the CDR3 is TGTGCCAGCAGCTTGGCAGGGAGGCGGGAGACCCAGTACTTC.

The V call is TRBV7-6, the J call TRBJ1-5, with D perhaps matching TRBD1 (5 bases). This CDR3 region has 13 residues. V was clipped by 5 bases and J by 5 bases, with 10 bases between them. CDR1 is SGHVS and CDR2 is FNYEAQ in the germline V gene. Here the CDR3 DNA reads TGTGCCAGCAGCGGGGGGGTGTATCAGCCCCAGCATTTT. Encoded protein: CASSGGVYQPQHF.

This chain links TRBV5-1 with TRBJ1-1, with TRBD1 matching 9 bases. The V gene end was trimmed by 4 bases and the J gene end by 1 base; junction bases not matched to a gene: 5. The CDR3 contains 15 residues. The V gene's germline CDR1 is SGHRS and CDR2 YFSETQ. Here the CDR3 reads CASSGGGQGNTEAFF. CDR3 DNA sequence: TGCGCCAGCAGCGGGGGGGGACAGGGGAACACTGAAGCTTTCTTT.

The chain combines TRBV5-1 with TRBJ1-2, with 7 bases fitting TRBD1. V dropped 0 bases and J dropped 4; count of bases not matched to a gene: 3. This CDR3 spans 14 amino acids. Per germline, CDR1 SGHRS and CDR2 YFSETQ. DNA of the CDR3: TGCGCCAGCAGCTTGGCCGGGACAGTCTATGGCTACACCTTC. This sequence encodes CASSLAGTVYGYTF.

The J gene is TRBJ1-6, the V gene TRBV5-1; D remains unclear. Between the trimmed V and J ends, which lost 4 bases and 5 bases, there was a span of 13 bases. Germline V CDR1 and CDR2: SGHRS, YFSETQ. This CDR3 region has 15 residues. CDR3 protein: CASSAAGLNNSPLHF. The CDR3 DNA sequence: TGCGCCAGCAGCGCCGCAGGTCTCAATAATTCACCCCTCCACTTT.

V is TRBV4-2 and J is TRBJ1-5, with 8 positions matching TRBD1. V lost 5 bases to trimming and J lost 2 bases; unmatched junction nucleotides: 14. The germline CDR1 and CDR2 sequences are LGHNA and YNFKEQ. This CDR3 contains 18 residues. Here the CDR3 reads CASSATVDREVGNQPQHF. The CDR3 DNA follows: TGTGCCAGCAGCGCAACGGTGGACAGGGAGGTTGGCAATCAGCCCCAGCATTTT.

The chain uses TRBV6-6 and TRBJ2-7; 8 bases line up with TRBD1. Germline lookup yields CDR1 MNHNY and CDR2 SVGAGI (reference sequence). J gave up 3 bases and V 6 bases, and 7 bases lay outside the gene matches. The CDR3 sequence is 14 residues long. Written as DNA, the CDR3 is TGTGCCAGCAGCTTGGACAGGGTTCTCTACGAGCAGTACTTC. Encoded protein: CASSLDRVLYEQYF.

Only a few counts were recorded for this clone. V and J are TRBV5-1 and TRBJ2-2; TRBD1 matches at 12 bases. V shed 1 base and J 6 bases; nucleotides not matched to a gene: 10. The CDR3 contains 18 residues. Per germline, CDR1 SGHRS and CDR2 YFSETQ. CDR3 DNA sequence: TGCGCCAGCAGCTTGACCTACCGGGGACAGGGGGCCTCCGGGGAGCTGTTTTTT. Residues: CASSLTYRGQGASGELFF.

The genes are TRBV9 and TRBJ1-6; TRBD1 might be the D (6 bases). CDR3 size: 15 residues. Germline CDR1 and CDR2: SGDLS and YYNGEE. The V gene lost 4 bases and the J gene lost 8 bases, with 16 bases spanning the gap. CDR3 nucleotides: TGTGCCAGCAGCCAGGACAGTGGAAGTGATTCACCCCTCCACTTT. This translates into CASSQDSGSDSPLHF.

The chain links TRBV7-9 to TRBJ2-7, with 10 bases matching TRBD2. The CDR3 consists of 17 residues. The J segment lost 3 bases and the V segment lost 2 bases, leaving 10 bases of the junction unmatched. The germline gives CDR1 SEHNR, CDR2 FQNEAQ (reference sequence). CDR3 loop: CASSLQAGAGGLYEQYF. CDR3 coding DNA: TGTGCCAGCAGCTTACAAGCCGGAGCGGGGGGGCTCTACGAGCAGTACTTC.

This clone was found a few times. This chain links TRBV5-6 with TRBJ1-1; 11 bases map to TRBD1. V gave up 0 bases and J gave up 6 bases; unmatched junction bases: 4. The CDR3 length is 15 residues. Germline V lookup: CDR1 SGHDT, CDR2 YYEEEE. CDR3 in amino acids: CASSLVGQGVAEAFF. In nucleotides, the CDR3 is TGTGCCAGCAGCTTGGTGGGACAGGGGGTAGCTGAAGCTTTCTTT.

V is TRBV27 and J is TRBJ1-4, with 7 positions matching TRBD1. The junction had 4 bases not matched to a gene; V was cut back by 3 bases and J by 0 bases. The CDR3 is 16 residues long. Germline loops: CDR1 MNHEY, CDR2 SMNVEV (reference sequence). The CDR3 loop reads CASSFSGQATNEKLFF. The CDR3 nucleotides are TGTGCCAGCAGTTTCTCCGGACAGGCAACTAATGAAAAACTGTTTTTT.

The rearrangement links TRBV7-9 to TRBJ1-4; no definite D call. The length of the CDR3 is 14 residues. Germline V gene data show CDR1 as SEHNR and CDR2 as FQNEAQ (reference sequence). Trimming cost V 5 bases and J 0 bases, with 7 bases left between them. This CDR3 is CASSPGATNEKLFF. For the CDR3, the DNA is TGTGCCAGCAGCCCCGGAGCAACTAATGAAAAACTGTTTTTT.

The chain has TRBV28 and TRBJ1-2, with TRBD1 matching over 7 bases. Unmatched junction bases numbered 7, after V lost 7 bases and J lost 8 bases. CDR1 MDHEN and CDR2 SYDVKM come from the germline V gene. The CDR3 extends over 12 amino acids. CDR3 nucleotides: TGTGCCAGCAATACAGGGGTGACGGGCTACACCTTC. Encoded protein: CASNTGVTGYTF.

A word on this clone: A read error may account for a junction end that differs from germline. V usage is TRBV7-9 and J usage is TRBJ2-1, with 14 bases that match TRBD2. Germline CDR1 SEHNR, CDR2 FQNEAQ (reference sequence). The CDR3 consists of 15 residues. The CDR3: CSSSLGTSGGNEQFF. CDR3 coding DNA: TGTTCCAGCAGCTTGGGGACTAGCGGGGGCAATGAGCAGTTCTTC.

This chain uses TRBV6-5 with TRBJ1-2, with no clear D. The CDR3 is 15 residues long. V shed 0 bases and J shed 7 bases, with 15 bases lying between them. Germline V gene data show CDR1 as MNHEY and CDR2 as SVGAGI. CDR3 DNA sequence: TGTGCCAGCAGTTACTCGATAGGAAACGAGGGTGGCTACACCTTC. Its translation: CASSYSIGNEGGYTF.

The chain is built from TRBV28 and TRBJ1-2; perhaps TRBD1 as D (5 bases). The length of the CDR3 is 14 residues. CDR1 and CDR2 (germline): MDHEN, SYDVKM. With 3 bases removed from V and 6 bases from J, the gap between germline ends came to 14 bases. The CDR3 region has the DNA TGTGCCAGCAGTTTGTGGCAGGGTGGCCATGGCTACACCTTC. Amino acids: CASSLWQGGHGYTF.

V usage is TRBV28 and J usage is TRBJ2-1; 12 bases line up with TRBD2. J was trimmed by 4 bases and V by 2 bases; bases with no gene match: 12. The germline V gene has CDR1 MDHEN and CDR2 SYDVKM. This CDR3 spans 19 amino acids. CDR3 in DNA: TGTGCCAGCAGTTTACGGTCTAGCGGGGGGGCCTTGGGGTACAATGAGCAGTTCTTC. Its protein product is CASSLRSSGGALGYNEQFF.

V gene TRBV11-1 combines with J gene TRBJ2-1; 11 nucleotides line up with TRBD2. The CDR3 sequence is 15 residues long. V gave up 2 bases and J gave up 7 bases; unmatched junction bases: 4. The germline V gene has CDR1 SGHAT and CDR2 FQDESV (reference sequence). CDR3 sequence reads: CASSLTLAGANEQFF. CDR3 coding DNA: TGTGCCAGCAGCTTAACACTAGCGGGGGCGAATGAGCAGTTCTTC.